The 19 T cell receptor beta chains listed next were all sequenced from one sample in a study of low-dose radiotherapy and immunotherapy resistance in tumors. Primers targeting TRAV and TRBV primed first-strand cDNA, covering alpha and beta chains. Amplification, which lasted 15 to 20 PCR cycles, used a constant-region primer and V-primer adapter to amplify TCRs. TCRdb processed the reads anew with MiXCR; each CDR3 protein has one entry. The sample records roughly 10,000 distinct CDR3 sequences, approximately 65% being singletons. The receptors shown here come from a human donor with advanced metastatic prostate, ovarian, gallbladder or colorectal cancer (not recorded which). This table probably holds off-target reads from a library built for another chain.

This chain connects TRBV18 to TRBJ2-3; D unclear. The CDR3 runs 12 residues. CDR1 and CDR2 (germline): KGHSH, LQKENI. V dropped 4 bases and J dropped 4 bases, with 6 bases sitting between them. CDR3: CASSLRADTQYF. As DNA, the CDR3 is TGTGCCAGCTCACTCCGGGCAGATACGCAGTATTTT.

The gene calls are TRBV18 and TRBJ2-3; possibly TRBD2 for D (5 bases). Per germline, CDR1 KGHSH and CDR2 LQKENI. The CDR3 totals 14 residues. Trimming left V 6 bases short and J 3 bases short, with 13 bases between. The CDR3, as DNA: TGTGCCAGCTCCACCTACTCGGGGACAGATACGCAGTATTTT. Translated: CASSTYSGTDTQYF.

The chain links TRBV13 to TRBJ1-1; 7 positions match TRBD1. V lost 2 bases, J lost 3 bases, and 0 bases stayed unmatched. The CDR3 is 13 amino acids. Germline V gives CDR1 PRHDT, CDR2 FYEKMQ (reference sequence). CDR3 bases: TGTGCCAGCAGCTTACAGGGGGACACTGAAGCTTTCTTT. This encodes CASSLQGDTEAFF.

This rearrangement joins TRBV5-1 to TRBJ1-1; a possible D gene is TRBD1 (5 bases). Trimming left V 3 bases short and J 5 bases short, with 14 bases between. The CDR3 runs to 14 residues. Germline loops: CDR1 SGHRS, CDR2 YFSETQ. Written as DNA, the CDR3 is TGCGCCAGCAGCTGGGGGGTCCGGGGTACTGAAGCTTTCTTT. This encodes CASSWGVRGTEAFF.

This clonotype was counted between two and nine times. The CDR3, as DNA: TGTGCCAGCAGTCTCAGGACAGGGCGGTACGAGCAGTACTTC. Translated, it gives CASSLRTGRYEQYF. The chain is built from TRBV2 and TRBJ2-7; TRBD1 aligns across 8 bases. CDR1 and CDR2 (germline): SNHLY, FYNNEI. The CDR3 consists of 14 residues. V trimming: 5 bases; J trimming: 4 bases; junction bases outside the gene matches: 7.

The rearrangement joins TRBV7-2 to TRBJ1-2, with unresolved D. This CDR3 contains 12 residues. CDR1 SGHTA and CDR2 FQGNSA come from the germline V gene. V was pared by 5 bases and J by 5 bases, with 9 bases between. The CDR3: CASSRVGYGYTF. The CDR3 DNA is TGTGCCAGCAGCCGAGTGGGGTATGGCTACACCTTC. Drawing the rest from reference TRBV7-2 and TRBJ1-2, the complete variable domain is GAGVSQSPSNKVTEKGKDVELRCDPISGHTALYWYRQSLGQGLEFLIYFQGNSAPDKSGLPSDRFSAERTGGSVSTLTIQRTQQEDSAVYLCASSRVGYGYTFGSGTRLTVV.

This clonotype appeared a few times. The CDR3 protein is CASSLGQGLVVEQYF. For the CDR3, the DNA is TGTGCCAGCAGTCTAGGACAGGGGCTGGTTGTCGAGCAGTACTTC. This chain connects TRBV28 to TRBJ2-7; TRBD1 agrees at 9 bases. V lost 5 bases, J lost 6 bases, and 11 bases stayed unmatched. The CDR3 length is 15 residues. The germline gives CDR1 MDHEN, CDR2 SYDVKM.

This chain links TRBV7-3 with TRBJ2-1, with 10 bases matching TRBD1. There are 14 residues in the CDR3. Per the germline V gene, CDR1 is SGHTA and CDR2 is FQGTGA. The V gene end was trimmed by 6 bases and the J gene end by 5 bases; junction bases not matched to a gene: 4. CDR3 region: CASRRGTGDNEQFF. As DNA, the CDR3 is TGTGCCAGCAGGAGGGGGACAGGGGACAATGAGCAGTTCTTC.

The chain links TRBV29-1 to TRBJ1-1; D gene uncertain. Looked up from germline, CDR1 is SQVTM and CDR2 is ANQGSEA. V lost 6 bases and J lost 1, with 9 bases in between. This CDR3 is 12 amino acids long. DNA for the CDR3: TGCAGCGTACGGCCACAGAACACTGAAGCTTTCTTT. Translating gives CSVRPQNTEAFF.

This rearrangement joins TRBV27 to TRBJ2-5, with D perhaps matching TRBD1 or TRBD2 (5 bases each). Germline CDR1 reads MNHEY; CDR2 reads SMNVEV (reference sequence). The CDR3 covers 13 residues. Between the trimmed V and J ends, which lost 2 bases and 5 bases, there was a span of 9 bases. CDR3 sequence: CASSLGGRETQYF. CDR3 in DNA: TGTGCCAGCAGTTTAGGGGGAAGGGAGACCCAGTACTTC.

This clonotype was observed a few times. CDR3 residues: CASSFSSGEGTQYF. CDR3 nucleotide sequence: TGTGCCAGCAGCTTCTCTAGCGGGGAGGGGACCCAGTACTTC. The chain couples TRBV5-6 to TRBJ2-5; 9 bases are shared with TRBD2. Germline CDR1 reads SGHDT; CDR2 reads YYEEEE. The junction had 6 bases not matched to a gene; V was cut back by 2 bases and J by 7 bases. The length of the CDR3 is 14 residues.

The chain links TRBV28 to TRBJ1-5, with a tentative D call TRBD1 (5 bases). Germline CDR1 reads MDHEN; CDR2 reads SYDVKM. V lost 7 bases to trimming and J lost 3 bases, with 13 bases between them. This CDR3 comprises 14 residues. The DNA for the CDR3 is TGTGCCAGCACCCCGAGACAGATCAATCAGCCCCAGCATTTT. Amino acid sequence: CASTPRQINQPQHF.

There are a few counts of this clonotype. This chain connects TRBV29-1 to TRBJ2-7; D not resolved. Trimming removed 4 bases from V and 0 bases from J, with 10 bases in between. Germline CDR1 SQVTM, CDR2 ANQGSEA. This CDR3 is built from 13 residues. The CDR3 loop is CSVVRGSSYEQYF. CDR3 DNA: TGCAGCGTTGTCCGCGGCTCCTCCTACGAGCAGTACTTC.

The chain recombines TRBV15 with TRBJ2-1; TRBD1 agrees at 10 bases. This CDR3 comprises 15 residues. V lost 1 base and J lost 10; bases outside the gene matches: 7. Per the germline V gene, CDR1 is LNHNV and CDR2 is YYDKDF (reference sequence). CDR3 residues: CATSRGTGGGGEQFF. The CDR3 coding sequence is TGTGCCACCAGCAGAGGGACAGGGGGTGGAGGGGAGCAGTTCTTC.

A few counts support this clonotype. V and J are TRBV2 and TRBJ2-3, with D uncertain. Trimming took 6 bases from V and 3 from J, leaving 16 bases between them. The CDR3 is 15 amino acids. Per the germline V gene, CDR1 is SNHLY and CDR2 is FYNNEI. CDR3 loop: CASRPPRMGTDTQYF. The CDR3 nucleotides are TGTGCCAGCAGGCCCCCTCGAATGGGGACAGATACGCAGTATTTT.

The genes are TRBV6-6 and TRBJ2-1, with D possibly matching TRBD2 (5 bases). CDR1 is MNHNY, CDR2 SVGAGI, per germline (reference sequence). The CDR3 runs 12 residues. Deletions cut 0 bases from V and 14 bases from J, with 11 bases between. The CDR3 coding sequence is TGTGCCAGCAGTTACTCAGGGTGGGAGAAGTTCTTC. Translated, it gives CASSYSGWEKFF.

V gene TRBV5-1 combines with J gene TRBJ2-2, with D uncertain. With 8 bases removed from V and 5 bases from J, the gap between germline ends came to 7 bases. Germline V gene sequence: CDR1 SGHRS, CDR2 YFSETQ. The CDR3 is 11 residues long. CDR3 sequence: CASRGTGELFF. The CDR3 DNA sequence: TGCGCCAGTAGAGGAACCGGGGAGCTGTTTTTT.

The gene calls are TRBV2 and TRBJ2-1; D is unresolved. V lost 7 bases and J 9 bases, leaving 13 bases between the germline ends. CDR1 and CDR2 (germline): SNHLY, FYNNEI. The CDR3 has 12 residues. Here the CDR3 DNA reads TGTGCCAGCAACGCGGCCGTTGGTGAGCAGTTCTTC. Residues: CASNAAVGEQFF.

The chain links TRBV5-1 to TRBJ2-6; D remains unclear. V was clipped by 7 bases and J by 4 bases, with 12 bases between them. Germline assignment: CDR1 SGHRS and CDR2 YFSETQ. The length of the CDR3 is 14 residues. The CDR3 protein is CASRLALGANVLTF. The CDR3, as DNA: TGCGCCAGCCGGCTGGCCCTGGGGGCCAACGTCCTGACTTTC.